This T cell receptor beta chain was found in a study of blood T cell repertoires in COVID-19 (dated by TCRdb to 2020 to 2022). With regard to the full study: Collaborator samples came from the United States, Italy and Spain and covered acute and convalescent phases of COVID-19. Where HLA class I and class II types were available, the types were taken from metadata supplied by the sample provider, not from assay-based typing. The repertoires were released in a freely available public database intended as a resource for research on the immune response to SARS-CoV-2. Samples came from the ongoing ImmuneRACE study (first 160 participants) plus 1,254 subjects from 6 global collaborators. Nearly every sample came with metadata listing a de-identified subject ID, COVID-19 status, age in years and sex. The material from the prospective study consisted of cDNA or gDNA derived from T cells, B-cell-depleted T cells, or PBMCs. Subjects who had been exposed to COVID-19, were actively infected with it, or had recovered from it provided the deeply sampled blood TCRbeta repertoires that made up the dataset. Overall study outcomes, separate from this receptor: The amount of clinical and demographic metadata varied by source and participant and was provided uncurated.

TCRbeta CDR3 regions were amplified from genomic DNA by means of the immunoSEQ Assay, a bias-controlled multiplex PCR. As for the original processing: Within the assay, amplification of reference gene primers was used to estimate how many nucleated cells each sample contained. To quantify the absolute abundance of each unique TCRbeta CDR3 rearrangement, sequence reads were collapsed and filtered. Productive Simpson clonality was computed per sample as the square root of Simpson's diversity index over productive rearrangements. This immuneACCESS table, as held by TCRdb, lists in-frame sequences with V and J called but not all clones. Of the missing ones, under half trace to an unresolved V gene in checked studies; the others have no known cause. V and J calls plus clone size are reproduced from that table; the DNA served to infer D and trimming. This sample is represented by roughly 150,000 clones; more than 60% of them were singletons. The top ten hold 2.8% of the sample.

To note about this clone: Its specific antigen is unknown. No base-level quality is on record; no much larger clone is a single base apart.

Collaborating institutions collected whole blood in K2EDTA tubes following their own protocols. For TCRbeta analysis, collaborators shipped samples as frozen whole blood, isolated PBMCs, or DNA extracted from either of those sample types. Sequencing was carried out using peripheral blood. The sequence was obtained from a man between 65 and 79 years old with acute or convalescent COVID-19.

The nucleotide sequence reads TGCGCCAGCAGCTTGGACGACGGGTCCAACGAGCAGTACTTC. The translation is CASSLDDGSNEQYF. The chain is encoded by TRBV5-1 joined to TRBJ2-7, with an unclear D gene assignment. Trimming costs V 0 bases and J 5 bases, and their ends lie 12 bases apart. The germline V gene sets CDR1 to SGHRS and CDR2 to YFSETQ. The CDR3 holds 14 amino acids from the cysteine to the phenylalanine. Of the read, only the CDR3 DNA is kept; its 42 bases are in frame from base 1.